This is a list of T cell receptor beta chains from one sample in a study of blood T cells in healthy people across ages. TCRdb reanalysed the 5' RACE reads using MiXCR and keeps one entry per CDR3 protein. The sample consists of 700,000 to 850,000 distinct CDR3 sequences, roughly 35% of them appearing once. Sequencing input: blood. Receptor source: a man younger than 35 in good health. Both conserved end residues are part of each CDR3. The D gene is left open where the match is weak. Expanded clones get a size class; other rows say once, few or many, or leave the size out.

v_gene,j_gene,len,abundance,d_gene,CDR3aa,CDR3nt
TRBV20-1,TRBJ1-1,15,few,TRBD1,CSGSPFDRGLGEAFF,TGCAGTGGAAGCCCTTTCGACAGGGGGCTTGGTGAAGCTTTCTTT
TRBV13,TRBJ2-3,17,many,TRBD1,CASSLGRQGSGTDTQYF,TGTGCCAGCAGCCTGGGGCGACAGGGCTCGGGCACAGATACGCAGTATTTT
TRBV2,TRBJ2-4,11,many,NA,CASSEDRIQYF,TGTGCCAGCAGTGAAGATAGGATTCAGTACTTC
TRBV5-1,TRBJ2-7,14,NA,NA,CASSFSGAFNEQYF,TGCGCCAGCAGCTTCTCGGGGGCCTTCAATGAGCAGTACTTC
TRBV29-1,TRBJ2-1,12,NA,NA,CSVEDWGETQFF,TGCAGCGTTGAAGATTGGGGGGAGACCCAGTTCTTC
TRBV5-1,TRBJ1-1,14,NA,NA,CASSFTDMNTEAFF,TGCGCCAGCAGCTTCACAGACATGAACACTGAAGCTTTCTTT
TRBV12-3/TRBV12-4,TRBJ2-7,11,few,NA,CASSLGCEQYF,TGTGCCAGCAGTTTGGGTTGCGAGCAGTACTTC
TRBV12-3/TRBV12-4,TRBJ1-4,14,NA,NA,CASSSGQGSEKLFF,TGTGCCAGCAGTTCAGGGCAGGGAAGCGAAAAACTGTTTTTT
TRBV12-3/TRBV12-4,TRBJ2-5,13,many,NA,CASSSDSEETQYF,TGTGCCAGCAGCTCGGACTCCGAAGAGACCCAGTACTTC
TRBV12-3/TRBV12-4,TRBJ2-6,18,few,TRBD2,CASSFELAASSGANVLTF,TGTGCCAGCAGTTTCGAACTAGCGGCTAGCTCTGGGGCCAACGTCCTGACTTTC
TRBV7-2,TRBJ2-3,16,once,NA,CASSPGGTSTPDTQYF,TGTGCCAGCAGCCCAGGAGGGACTTCCACCCCAGATACGCAGTATTTT
TRBV24-1,TRBJ2-1,15,many,NA,CATSDFNGPNKGQFF,TGTGCCACCAGTGATTTTAACGGACCCAATAAGGGGCAGTTCTTC
TRBV12-3/TRBV12-4,TRBJ2-3,14,NA,NA,CASSFAGAPDTQYF,TGTGCCAGCAGTTTCGCAGGGGCGCCAGATACGCAGTATTTT
TRBV5-1,TRBJ2-3,16,NA,NA,CAGSSDATRRTATQYF,TGCGCCGGCAGCTCGGACGCGACCCGTCGCACAGCTACGCAGTATTTT
TRBV20-1,TRBJ1-6,14,NA,NA,CSAINAAGNSPLHF,TGCAGTGCTATTAATGCAGCCGGAAATTCACCCCTCCACTTT
TRBV15,TRBJ2-2,16,few,TRBD1,CATSTILGTGNGELFF,TGTGCCACCAGCACCATCCTAGGGACAGGGAATGGGGAGCTGTTTTTT
TRBV7-2,TRBJ2-1,11,few,NA,CASSSLGEQFF,TGTGCCAGCAGCTCTCTTGGTGAGCAGTTCTTC
TRBV11-1,TRBJ2-1,15,NA,TRBD1,CASSLQGDPYNEQFF,TGTGCCAGCAGCTTACAGGGGGACCCCTACAATGAGCAGTTCTTC
TRBV6-2/TRBV6-3,TRBJ2-6,16,few,NA,CASSPAGTSGANVLTF,TGTGCCAGCAGTCCAGCGGGTACCTCTGGGGCCAACGTCCTGACTTTC